This T cell receptor beta chain comes out of a study of blood T cell repertoires in COVID-19. Turning to the study itself: Samples taken during acute and convalescent COVID-19 were collected in the United States, Italy and Spain. Sample material is recorded as cDNA or gDNA derived from T cells, B-cell-depleted T cells, or PBMCs.

Assay: immunoSEQ multiplex PCR; the TCRdb copy retains only in-frame clones and omits some. The data contain more than 95,000 clones, more than 85% of them singletons. Germline lookup yields CDR1 MDHEN and CDR2 SYDVKM. The CDR3 has 15 amino acids. The ends lost 6 bases at V and 3 bases at J; junction bases unmatched: 8. This chain uses TRBV28 with TRBJ2-1; 7 bases line up with TRBD2. The clonotype originates from a human donor in a cohort sampled during active COVID-19. Specimen: peripheral blood. Here the CDR3 reads CASSPLAGYYNEQFF. CDR3 sequence (DNA): TGTGCCAGCAGCCCCTTAGCGGGCTACTACAATGAGCAGTTCTTC. The entire variable domain, with the rest obtained from reference TRBV28 and TRBJ2-1, is as follows: DVKVTQSSRYLVKRTGEKVFLECVQDMDHENMFWYRQDPGLGLRLIYFSYDVKMKEKGDIPEGYSVSREKKERFSLILESASTNQTSMYLCASSPLAGYYNEQFFGPGTRLTVL.